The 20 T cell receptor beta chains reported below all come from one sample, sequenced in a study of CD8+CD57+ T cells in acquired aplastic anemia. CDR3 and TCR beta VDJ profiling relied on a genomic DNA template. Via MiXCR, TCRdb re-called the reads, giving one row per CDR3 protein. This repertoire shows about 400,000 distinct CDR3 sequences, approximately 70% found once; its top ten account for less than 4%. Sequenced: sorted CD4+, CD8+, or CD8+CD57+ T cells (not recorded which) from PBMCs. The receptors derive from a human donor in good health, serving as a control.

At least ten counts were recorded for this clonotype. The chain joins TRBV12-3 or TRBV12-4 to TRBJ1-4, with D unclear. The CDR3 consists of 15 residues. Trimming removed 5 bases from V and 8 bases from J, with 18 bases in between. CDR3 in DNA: TGTGCCAGCAGTGCCCACAGAAGTAGAGGAGAAAAACTGTTTTTT. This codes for CASSAHRSRGEKLFF.

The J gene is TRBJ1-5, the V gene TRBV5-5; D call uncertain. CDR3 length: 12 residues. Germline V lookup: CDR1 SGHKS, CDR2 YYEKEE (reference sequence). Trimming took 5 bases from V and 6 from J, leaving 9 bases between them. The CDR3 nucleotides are TGTGCCAGCAGGAGAGGGTGTCAGCCCCAGCATTTT. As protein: CASRRGCQPQHF.

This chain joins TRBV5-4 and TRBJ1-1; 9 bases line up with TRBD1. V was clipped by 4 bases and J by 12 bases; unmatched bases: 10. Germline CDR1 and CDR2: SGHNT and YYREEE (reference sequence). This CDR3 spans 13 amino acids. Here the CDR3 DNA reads TGTGCCAGCAGCCCCCGACAGGGGGGTTCTACTTTCTTT. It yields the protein CASSPRQGGSTFF.

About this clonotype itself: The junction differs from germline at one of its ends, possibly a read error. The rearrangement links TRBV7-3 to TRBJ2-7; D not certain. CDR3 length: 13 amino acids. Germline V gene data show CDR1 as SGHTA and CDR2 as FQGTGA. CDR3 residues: CASSAQNSYEQYF. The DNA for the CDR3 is TGTGCTAGCAGCGCACAGAATTCCTACGAGCAGTACTTC.

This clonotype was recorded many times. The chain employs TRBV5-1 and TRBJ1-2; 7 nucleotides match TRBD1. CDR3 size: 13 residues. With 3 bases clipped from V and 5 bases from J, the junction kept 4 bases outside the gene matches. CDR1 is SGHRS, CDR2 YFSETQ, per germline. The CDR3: CASSSDRKYGYTF. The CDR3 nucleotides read TGCGCCAGCAGCTCGGACAGGAAGTATGGCTACACCTTC.

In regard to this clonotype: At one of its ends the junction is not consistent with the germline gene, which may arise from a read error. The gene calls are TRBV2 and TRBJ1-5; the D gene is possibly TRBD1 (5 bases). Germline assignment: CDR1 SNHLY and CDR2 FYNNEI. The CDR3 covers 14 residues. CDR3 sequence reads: CASSQGFGTYAQHF. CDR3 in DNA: TGTGCCAGCAGTCAGGGTTTCGGCACCTACGCCCAGCACTTC.

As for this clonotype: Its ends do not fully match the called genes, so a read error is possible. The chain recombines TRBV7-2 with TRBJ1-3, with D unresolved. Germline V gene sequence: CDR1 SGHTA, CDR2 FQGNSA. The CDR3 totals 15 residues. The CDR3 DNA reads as TGTGCCAGCAGCGCGAGAGCTATCGCGGGAAACTCCATATATTTT. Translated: CASSARAIAGNSIYF.

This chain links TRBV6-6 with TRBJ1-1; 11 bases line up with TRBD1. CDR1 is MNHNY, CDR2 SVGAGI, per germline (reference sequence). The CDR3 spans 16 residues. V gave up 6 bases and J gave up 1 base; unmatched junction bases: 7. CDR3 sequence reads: CASSPQGQGANTEAFF. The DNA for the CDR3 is TGTGCCAGCAGCCCCCAAGGACAGGGGGCGAACACTGAAGCTTTCTTT.

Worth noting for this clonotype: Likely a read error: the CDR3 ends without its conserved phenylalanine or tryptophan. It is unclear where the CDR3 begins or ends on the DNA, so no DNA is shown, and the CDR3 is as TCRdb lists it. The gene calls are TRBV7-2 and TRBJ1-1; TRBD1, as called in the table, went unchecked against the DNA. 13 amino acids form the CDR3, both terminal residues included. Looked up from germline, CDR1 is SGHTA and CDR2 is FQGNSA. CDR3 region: CASSLEAGAEAYT.

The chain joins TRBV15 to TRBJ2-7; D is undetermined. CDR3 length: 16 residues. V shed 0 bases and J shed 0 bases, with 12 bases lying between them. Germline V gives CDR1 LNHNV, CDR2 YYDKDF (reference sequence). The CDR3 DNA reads TGTGCCACCAGCAGAGATTACGGCTCTTTCTCCTACGAGCAGTACTTC. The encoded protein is CATSRDYGSFSYEQYF.

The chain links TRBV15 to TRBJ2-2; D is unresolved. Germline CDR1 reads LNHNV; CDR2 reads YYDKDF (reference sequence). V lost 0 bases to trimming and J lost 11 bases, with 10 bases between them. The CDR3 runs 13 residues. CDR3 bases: TGTGCCACCAGCAGAGATAGGGCCCGAGAGCTGTTTTTT. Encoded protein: CATSRDRARELFF.

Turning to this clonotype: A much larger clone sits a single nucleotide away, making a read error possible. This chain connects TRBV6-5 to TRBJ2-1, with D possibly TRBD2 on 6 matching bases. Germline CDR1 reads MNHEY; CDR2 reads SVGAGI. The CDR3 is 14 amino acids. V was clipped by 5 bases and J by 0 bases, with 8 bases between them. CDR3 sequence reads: CASSGGSSYNEQFF. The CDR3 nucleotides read TGTGCCAGCAGTGGGGGGAGCTCCTACAATGAGCAGTTCTTC.

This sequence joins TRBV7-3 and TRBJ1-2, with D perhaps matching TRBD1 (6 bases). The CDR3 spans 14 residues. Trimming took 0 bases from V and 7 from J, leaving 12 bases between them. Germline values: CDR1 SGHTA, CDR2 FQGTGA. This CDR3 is CASSLTRSGAGYTF. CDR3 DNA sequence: TGTGCCAGCAGCTTAACTCGGTCAGGGGCTGGCTACACCTTC.

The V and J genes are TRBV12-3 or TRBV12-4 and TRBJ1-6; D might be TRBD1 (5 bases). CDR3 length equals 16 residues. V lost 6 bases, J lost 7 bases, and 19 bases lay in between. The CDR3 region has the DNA TGTGCCAGCAGCATATCTAATCGAGGGGCCAATTCACCCCTCCACTTT. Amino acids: CASSISNRGANSPLHF.

In nucleotides, the CDR3 is TGCAGTGCTATCGGCAGGGACGCGAATGGCTACACCTTC. Amino acid sequence: CSAIGRDANGYTF. V is TRBV20-1 and J is TRBJ1-2; weak D call: TRBD1 (5 bases). In germline, CDR1 is DFQATT, CDR2 SNEGSKA (reference sequence). CDR3 size: 13 residues. The ends were cut back, 4 bases at V and 6 bases at J, with 15 bases in the middle.

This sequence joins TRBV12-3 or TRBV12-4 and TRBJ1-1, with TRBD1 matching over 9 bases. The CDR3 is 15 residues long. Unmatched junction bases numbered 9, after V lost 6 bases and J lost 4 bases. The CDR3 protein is CASRRRQGEGTEAFF. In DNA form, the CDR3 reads TGTGCCAGCAGGCGGAGACAGGGGGAAGGCACTGAAGCTTTCTTT.

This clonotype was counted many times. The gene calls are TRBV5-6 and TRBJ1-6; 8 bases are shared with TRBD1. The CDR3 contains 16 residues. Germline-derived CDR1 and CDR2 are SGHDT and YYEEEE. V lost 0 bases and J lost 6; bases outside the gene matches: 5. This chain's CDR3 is CASSLERDRSNSPLHF. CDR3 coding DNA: TGTGCCAGCAGCTTGGAAAGGGACAGGAGTAATTCACCCCTCCACTTT. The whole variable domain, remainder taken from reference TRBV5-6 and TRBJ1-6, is DAGVTQSPTHLIKTRGQQVTLRCSPKSGHDTVSWYQQALGQGPQFIFQYYEEEERQRGNFPDRFSGHQFPNYSSELNVNALLLGDSALYLCASSLERDRSNSPLHFGNGTRLTVT.

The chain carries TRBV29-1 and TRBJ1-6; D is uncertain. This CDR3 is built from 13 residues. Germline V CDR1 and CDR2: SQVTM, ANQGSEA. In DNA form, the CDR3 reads TGCGGCGCAGCACGGGGAAGGGATTCACCCCTCCACTTT. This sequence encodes CGAARGRDSPLHF.

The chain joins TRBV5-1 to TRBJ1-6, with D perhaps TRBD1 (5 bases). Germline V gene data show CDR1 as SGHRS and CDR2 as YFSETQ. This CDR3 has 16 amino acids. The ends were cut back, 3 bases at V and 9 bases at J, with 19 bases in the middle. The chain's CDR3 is CASSSVGGPDSSPLHF. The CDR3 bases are TGCGCCAGCAGCTCCGTTGGGGGACCTGATTCTTCACCCCTCCACTTT.

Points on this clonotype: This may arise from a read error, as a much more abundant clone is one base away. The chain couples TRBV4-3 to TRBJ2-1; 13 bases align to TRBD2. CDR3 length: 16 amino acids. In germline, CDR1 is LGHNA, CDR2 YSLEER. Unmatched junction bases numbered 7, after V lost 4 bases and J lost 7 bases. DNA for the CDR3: TGCGCCAGCAGCCGATTACTAGCGGGGGGGTCTAATGAGCAGTTCTTC. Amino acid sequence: CASSRLLAGGSNEQFF.